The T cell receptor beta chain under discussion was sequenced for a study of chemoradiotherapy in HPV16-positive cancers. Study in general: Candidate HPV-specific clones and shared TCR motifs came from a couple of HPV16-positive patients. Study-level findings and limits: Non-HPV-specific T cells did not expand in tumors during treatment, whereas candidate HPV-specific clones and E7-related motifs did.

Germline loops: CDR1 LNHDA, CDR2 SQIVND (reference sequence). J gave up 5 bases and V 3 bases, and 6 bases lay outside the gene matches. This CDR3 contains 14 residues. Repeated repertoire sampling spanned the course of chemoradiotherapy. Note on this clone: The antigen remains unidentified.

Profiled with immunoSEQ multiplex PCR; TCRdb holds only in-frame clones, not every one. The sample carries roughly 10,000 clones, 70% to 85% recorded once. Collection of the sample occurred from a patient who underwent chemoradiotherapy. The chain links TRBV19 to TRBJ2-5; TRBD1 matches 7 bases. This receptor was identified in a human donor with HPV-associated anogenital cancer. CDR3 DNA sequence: TGTGCCAGTAGTATGACAGGGAGCGGCGAGACCCAGTACTTC. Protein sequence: CASSMTGSGETQYF.